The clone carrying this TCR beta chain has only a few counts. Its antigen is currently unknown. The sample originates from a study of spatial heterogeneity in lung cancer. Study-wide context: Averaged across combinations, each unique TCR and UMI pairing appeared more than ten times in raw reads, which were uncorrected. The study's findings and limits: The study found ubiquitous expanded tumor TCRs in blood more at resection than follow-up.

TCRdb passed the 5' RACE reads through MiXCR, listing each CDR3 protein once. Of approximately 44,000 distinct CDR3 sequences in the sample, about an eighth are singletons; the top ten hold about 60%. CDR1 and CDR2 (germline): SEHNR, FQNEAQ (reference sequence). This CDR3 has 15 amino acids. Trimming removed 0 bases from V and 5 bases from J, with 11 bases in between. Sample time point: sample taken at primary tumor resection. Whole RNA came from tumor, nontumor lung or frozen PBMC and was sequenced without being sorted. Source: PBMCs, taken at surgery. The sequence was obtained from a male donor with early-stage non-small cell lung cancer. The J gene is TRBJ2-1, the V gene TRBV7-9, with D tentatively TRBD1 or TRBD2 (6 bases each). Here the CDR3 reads CASSLAGGPHNEQFF. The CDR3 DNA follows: TGTGCCAGCAGCTTAGCAGGGGGGCCCCACAATGAGCAGTTCTTC. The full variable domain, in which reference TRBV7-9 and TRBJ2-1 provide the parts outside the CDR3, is DTGVSQNPRHKITKRGQNVTFRCDPISEHNRLYWYRQTLGQGPEFLTYFQNEAQLEKSRLLSDRFSAERPKGSFSTLEIQRTEQGDSAMYLCASSLAGGPHNEQFFGPGTRLTVL.